One sample yielded the 28 T cell receptor beta chains listed below, sequenced in a study of control samples from healthy donors and cancer patients (dated by TCRdb to the early 2020s). Libraries were made using the immunoSEQ multiplex PCR assay. TCRdb re-hosts the immuneACCESS table, in-frame sequences only. Its copies lack some clones; in the studies checked, an unresolved V gene accounts for under half of them, and the cause for the rest is not known. The sample table contains 70,000 to 100,000 clones; only one count was recorded for roughly nine tenths of them. The ten largest clonotypes hold 7.6% of the sample. The sequencing sample was made of blood. These receptors came from a woman in her sixties or seventies in good health.

The gene calls are TRBV12-3 or TRBV12-4 and TRBJ2-2; tentatively, D is TRBD2 (6 bases). The V and J ends lost 5 bases and 5 bases respectively, with 6 bases between them. The CDR3 spans 12 residues. CDR3 sequence: CASSRGTGELFF. The CDR3 DNA is TGTGCCAGCAGTCGGGGGACCGGGGAGCTGTTTTTT.

The rearrangement joins TRBV9 to TRBJ2-1; 8 bases line up with TRBD1. Germline V gene data show CDR1 as SGDLS and CDR2 as YYNGEE. J gave up 5 bases and V 4 bases, and 8 bases lay outside the gene matches. CDR3 length: 15 residues. CDR3 protein: CASSTRDRSHNEQFF. For the CDR3, the DNA is TGTGCCAGCAGCACCCGGGACAGGTCCCACAATGAGCAGTTCTTC.

The chain has TRBV13 and TRBJ1-2; perhaps TRBD1 as D (6 bases). The CDR3 is 12 residues long. Germline V lookup: CDR1 PRHDT, CDR2 FYEKMQ (reference sequence). The ends were cut back, 4 bases at V and 6 bases at J, with 9 bases in the middle. In nucleotides, the CDR3 is TGTGCCAGCAGCTACGGGACAAATGGCTACACCTTC. It yields the protein CASSYGTNGYTF.

The chain links TRBV28 to TRBJ1-3, with unresolved D. The V gene lost 5 bases and the J gene lost 0 bases, with 14 bases spanning the gap. The CDR3 runs 16 residues. CDR1 and CDR2 from the germline V gene are MDHEN and SYDVKM. CDR3 amino acids: CASSLSYASSGNTIYF. As DNA, the CDR3 is TGTGCCAGCAGTCTCAGCTACGCGAGCTCTGGAAACACCATATATTTT. Full variable domain (rest looked up from reference TRBV28 and TRBJ1-3): DVKVTQSSRYLVKRTGEKVFLECVQDMDHENMFWYRQDPGLGLRLIYFSYDVKMKEKGDIPEGYSVSREKKERFSLILESASTNQTSMYLCASSLSYASSGNTIYFGEGSWLTVV.

The J gene is TRBJ2-3, the V gene TRBV10-3; 14 nucleotides align to TRBD2. V lost 6 bases, J lost 4 bases, and 6 bases stayed unmatched. From germline, CDR1 is ENHRY and CDR2 SYGVKD. The CDR3 spans 16 residues. Written as DNA, the CDR3 is TGTGCCATCAGCGTGACTAGCGGGGGGGCGTCAGATACGCAGTATTTT. Residues: CAISVTSGGASDTQYF.

The chain couples TRBV18 to TRBJ2-2; TRBD2 agrees at 9 bases. The length of the CDR3 is 15 residues. Looked up from germline, CDR1 is KGHSH and CDR2 is LQKENI. Trimming at V came to 5 bases and at J to 1 base, leaving 2 bases not matched to a gene. CDR3 residues: CASSWTSENTGELFF. CDR3 in DNA: TGTGCCAGCTCATGGACTAGCGAGAACACCGGGGAGCTGTTTTTT.

The chain uses TRBV4-3 and TRBJ2-1; D not certain. The CDR3 length is 15 residues. Trimming removed 1 base from V and 5 bases from J, with 12 bases in between. Germline V gives CDR1 LGHNA, CDR2 YSLEER. CDR3 nucleotide sequence: TGCGCCAGCAGCCAAGGGTTACAGCAGCACAATGAGCAGTTCTTC. The encoded protein is CASSQGLQQHNEQFF.

This clone was seen just once. The CDR3 DNA reads as TGCGCCAGCAGCTTGGAGGGGTTATTAGGCTACACCTTC. Its protein product is CASSLEGLLGYTF. The rearrangement links TRBV5-1 to TRBJ1-2, with D perhaps TRBD1 (5 bases). The CDR3 is 13 residues long. CDR1 and CDR2 from the germline V gene are SGHRS and YFSETQ. V was trimmed by 0 bases and J by 8 bases, leaving 11 bases between them.

This sequence joins TRBV2 and TRBJ1-2; 7 nucleotides line up with TRBD1. The V and J ends lost 4 bases and 10 bases, in that order; junction bases with no gene match: 3. Germline CDR1 reads SNHLY; CDR2 reads FYNNEI. This CDR3 is built from 11 residues. CDR3 sequence: CASSGTGDYTF. The CDR3 DNA is TGTGCCAGCAGTGGGACAGGCGACTACACCTTC. Variable domain in full (rest from reference TRBV2 and TRBJ1-2): EPEVTQTPSHQVTQMGQEVILRCVPISNHLYFYWYRQILGQKVEFLVSFYNNEISEKSEIFDDQFSVERPDGSNFTLKIRSTKLEDSAMYFCASSGTGDYTFGSGTRLTVV.

The chain employs TRBV2 and TRBJ1-1, with D possibly being TRBD1 (5 bases). Trimming left V 7 bases short and J 1 base short, with 13 bases between. This CDR3 has 14 residues. Germline CDR1 and CDR2: SNHLY and FYNNEI. The CDR3 sequence is CASMGEQPNTEAFF. The CDR3 region has the DNA TGTGCCAGCATGGGGGAACAGCCGAACACTGAAGCTTTCTTT.

The J gene is TRBJ2-7, the V gene TRBV5-6, with unresolved D. Deletions cut 0 bases from V and 1 base from J, with 8 bases between. The length of the CDR3 is 14 residues. CDR1 SGHDT and CDR2 YYEEEE come from the germline V gene. The CDR3 protein is CASSLGQRSYEQYF. The CDR3 DNA reads as TGTGCCAGCAGCTTGGGGCAGAGGTCCTACGAGCAGTACTTC. Looking up the rest from reference TRBV5-6 and TRBJ2-7 gives the full variable domain: DAGVTQSPTHLIKTRGQQVTLRCSPKSGHDTVSWYQQALGQGPQFIFQYYEEEERQRGNFPDRFSGHQFPNYSSELNVNALLLGDSALYLCASSLGQRSYEQYFGPGTRLTVT.

J is TRBJ1-4 and V is TRBV7-9, with a possible D match to TRBD1 (6 bases). CDR3 length equals 13 residues. The germline gives CDR1 SEHNR, CDR2 FQNEAQ (reference sequence). V lost 5 bases and J 8 bases, leaving 12 bases between the germline ends. The CDR3, as DNA: TGTGCCAGCAGCGTAGGTGGGGGCGAAAAACTGTTTTTT. It encodes CASSVGGGEKLFF.

The rearrangement joins TRBV9 to TRBJ2-2; TRBD2 agrees at 9 bases. The trim removed 4 bases at V and 3 bases at J, leaving 7 bases unmatched. The V gene's germline CDR1 is SGDLS and CDR2 YYNGEE. The CDR3 is 16 amino acids. CDR3 DNA: TGTGCCAGCAGCTTCGCTAGCGGGGCCCACACCGGGGAGCTGTTTTTT. Translating gives CASSFASGAHTGELFF.

The J gene is TRBJ2-1, the V gene TRBV5-1; D gene ambiguous. V lost 0 bases, J lost 6 bases, and 7 bases lay in between. Germline CDR1 reads SGHRS; CDR2 reads YFSETQ. The CDR3 is 13 amino acids. CDR3 DNA: TGCGCCAGCAGCTTGGCCCCGATCAATGAGCAGTTCTTC. This encodes CASSLAPINEQFF.

The chain joins TRBV7-6 to TRBJ1-2; 10 bases line up with TRBD1. The CDR3 loop spans 14 amino acids. Losses at the gene ends were 0 bases for V and 5 bases for J; bases not matched to a gene: 0. Germline assignment: CDR1 SGHVS and CDR2 FNYEAQ. Here the CDR3 DNA reads TGTGCCAGCAGCTTAGCGGGACAGGGGTATGGCTACACCTTC. Its protein is CASSLAGQGYGYTF. Full variable domain (outside the CDR3, taken from reference TRBV7-6 and TRBJ1-2): GAGVSQSPRYKVTKRGQDVALRCDPISGHVSLYWYRQALGQGPEFLTYFNYEAQQDKSGLPNDRFSAERPEGSISTLTIQRTEQRDSAMYRCASSLAGQGYGYTFGSGTRLTVV.

In this sample, this clone turned up once. V gene TRBV10-3 combines with J gene TRBJ2-1; D is unresolved. This CDR3 is 15 amino acids long. Germline loops: CDR1 ENHRY, CDR2 SYGVKD. The germline V and J ends were trimmed by 2 bases and 8 bases, with 16 bases remaining between them. This CDR3 is CAISEPSTSDYEQFF. In DNA form, the CDR3 reads TGTGCCATCAGTGAGCCCTCCACTTCTGATTATGAGCAGTTCTTC.

The V gene is TRBV2, the J gene TRBJ2-5, with D perhaps assigned TRBD1 or TRBD2 (5 bases each). The ends were cut back, 10 bases at V and 2 bases at J, with 17 bases in the middle. The CDR3 spans 14 residues. Germline V gene lookup returns CDR1 SNHLY and CDR2 FYNNEI. Here the CDR3 reads CATTLGTDQETQYF. The DNA for the CDR3 is TGTGCCACCACACTCGGGACGGATCAAGAGACCCAGTACTTC.

This chain links TRBV2 with TRBJ1-6; 11 positions agree with TRBD1. CDR3 length: 14 residues. Germline trimming cut 4 bases from V and 10 bases from J; bases unmatched to any gene: 3. In germline, CDR1 is SNHLY, CDR2 FYNNEI. CDR3 protein: CASSVGTGGSPLHF. DNA for the CDR3: TGTGCCAGCAGTGTCGGGACAGGGGGATCACCCCTCCACTTT.

The V and J genes are TRBV30 and TRBJ1-1; the D is unclear. The CDR3 loop spans 13 amino acids. Trimming took 0 bases from V and 1 from J, leaving 6 bases between them. Germline CDR1 is GTSNPN and CDR2 is SVGIG (reference sequence). CDR3 amino acids: CAWSVLGNTEAFF. For the CDR3, the DNA is TGTGCCTGGAGTGTATTAGGGAACACTGAAGCTTTCTTT.

The chain is built from TRBV7-2 and TRBJ2-7; maybe TRBD1 (6 bases). Trimming took 5 bases from V and 3 from J, leaving 11 bases between them. The germline V gene has CDR1 SGHTA and CDR2 FQGNSA. The CDR3 length is 13 residues. The CDR3 here is CASSLRTVYEQYF. The CDR3 region has the DNA TGTGCCAGCAGCCTCAGGACAGTCTACGAGCAGTACTTC.

This clone showed up just once. The CDR3 is CASSEAGSTTNEKLFF. The CDR3 DNA reads as TGTGCCAGCAGTGAAGCGGGTTCCACAACTAATGAAAAACTGTTTTTT. The rearrangement uses TRBV6-1 and TRBJ1-4; no clear D. V shed 0 bases and J shed 0 bases, with 8 bases lying between them. The germline CDR1 and CDR2 sequences are MNHNS and SASEGT. This CDR3 contains 16 residues.

The rearrangement uses TRBV2 and TRBJ1-2, with D possibly matching TRBD1 (6 bases). Trimming stripped 3 bases from V and 7 bases from J, with 24 bases between. CDR3 length: 17 residues. CDR1 and CDR2 (germline): SNHLY, FYNNEI. This CDR3 is CASSERRGHPSEVGYTF. Here the CDR3 DNA reads TGTGCCAGCAGTGAGCGTCGGGGACACCCTTCTGAGGTTGGCTACACCTTC. Full variable domain (remainder filled in from reference TRBV2 and TRBJ1-2): EPEVTQTPSHQVTQMGQEVILRCVPISNHLYFYWYRQILGQKVEFLVSFYNNEISEKSEIFDDQFSVERPDGSNFTLKIRSTKLEDSAMYFCASSERRGHPSEVGYTFGSGTRLTVV.

The chain has TRBV10-3 and TRBJ2-1; TRBD1 agrees at 12 bases. CDR1 ENHRY and CDR2 SYGVKD come from the germline V gene. The CDR3 consists of 16 residues. V lost 11 bases, J lost 9 bases, and 17 bases stayed unmatched. The CDR3 region has the DNA TGTGCCTCCACCCAAGGTGGGACAGGGGGCTTTGGTGAGCAGTTCTTC. Translating it yields CASTQGGTGGFGEQFF.

CDR3 loop: CASSLQGANTEAFF. In DNA form, the CDR3 reads TGTGCCAGCAGTCTTCAGGGGGCGAACACTGAAGCTTTCTTT. The genes are TRBV6-6 and TRBJ1-1; 8 bases are shared with TRBD1. CDR3 size: 14 residues. The germline CDR1 and CDR2 sequences are MNHNY and SVGAGI (reference sequence). The ends lost 5 bases at V and 1 base at J; junction bases unmatched: 3.

This clone was observed once. The chain recombines TRBV5-1 with TRBJ2-1, with 8 bases fitting TRBD2. Per germline, CDR1 SGHRS and CDR2 YFSETQ. V was pared by 0 bases and J by 7 bases, with 9 bases of the junction left unmatched. This CDR3 contains 16 residues. The CDR3 sequence: CASSLAEGGGRNEQFF. The CDR3 DNA reads as TGCGCCAGCAGCTTGGCCGAGGGTGGCGGGAGGAATGAGCAGTTCTTC.

The chain uses TRBV6-5 and TRBJ1-4, with 7 bases that match TRBD1. V gave up 8 bases and J gave up 8 bases; unmatched junction bases: 5. This CDR3 is built from 12 residues. In germline, CDR1 is MNHEY, CDR2 SVGAGI. In DNA, the CDR3 is TGTGCCAGCGCCTACAGGGGCGAAAAACTGTTTTTT. It codes for CASAYRGEKLFF.

The CDR3 coding sequence is TGCAGCGTTGGAGACAGCCGAACCAGGCGGGAGACCCAGTACTTC. It is translated as CSVGDSRTRRETQYF. The chain links TRBV29-1 to TRBJ2-5, with D perhaps TRBD1 (5 bases). The V and J ends lost 4 bases and 5 bases respectively, with 20 bases between them. Germline CDR1 SQVTM, CDR2 ANQGSEA. The CDR3 loop spans 15 amino acids.

J is TRBJ1-5 and V is TRBV19; TRBD1 matches at 7 bases. With V trimmed by 6 bases and J by 9 bases, 14 bases remained unmatched. Germline V gene data show CDR1 as LNHDA and CDR2 as SQIVND (reference sequence). The CDR3 extends over 15 amino acids. In nucleotides, the CDR3 is TGTGCCAGTAGCGCGTTAGACAGGGAATCTCGGCCCCAGCATTTT. Its translation: CASSALDRESRPQHF. Supplemented by reference TRBV19 and TRBJ1-5, the full variable domain reads DGGITQSPKYLFRKEGQNVTLSCEQNLNHDAMYWYRQDPGQGLRLIYYSQIVNDFQKGDIAEGYSVSREKKESFPLTVTSAQKNPTAFYLCASSALDRESRPQHFGDGTRLSIL.